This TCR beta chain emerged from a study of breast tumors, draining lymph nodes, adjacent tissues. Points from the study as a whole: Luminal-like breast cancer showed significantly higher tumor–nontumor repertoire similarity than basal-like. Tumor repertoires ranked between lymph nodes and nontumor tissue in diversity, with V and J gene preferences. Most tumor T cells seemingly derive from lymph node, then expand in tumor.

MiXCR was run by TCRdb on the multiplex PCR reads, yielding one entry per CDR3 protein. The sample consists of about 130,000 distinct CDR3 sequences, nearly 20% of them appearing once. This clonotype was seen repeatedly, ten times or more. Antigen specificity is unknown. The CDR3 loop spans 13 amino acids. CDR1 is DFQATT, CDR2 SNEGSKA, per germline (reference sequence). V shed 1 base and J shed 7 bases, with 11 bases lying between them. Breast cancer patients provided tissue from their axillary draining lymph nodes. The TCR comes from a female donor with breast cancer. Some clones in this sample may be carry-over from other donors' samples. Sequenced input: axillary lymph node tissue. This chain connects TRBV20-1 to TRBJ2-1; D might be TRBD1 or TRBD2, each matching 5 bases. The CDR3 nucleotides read TGCAGTGCTAGAGGGACCGAGGGGAATGAGCAGTTCTTC. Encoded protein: CSARGTEGNEQFF.